The next 11 T cell receptor beta chains were all read from a single sample in a study of blood T cell repertoires in COVID-19. Measured with immunoSEQ multiplex PCR; TCRdb has only the in-frame clones, and not every one. The data contain some 80,000 clones, 75% to 90% of them seen just once; the ten biggest clones take up 15% to 20%. The sample taken for sequencing was peripheral blood. These receptors were collected from a human donor in a cohort sampled during active COVID-19.

The chain recombines TRBV29-1 with TRBJ2-7; perhaps TRBD1 as D (5 bases). CDR1 and CDR2 from the germline V gene are SQVTM and ANQGSEA. The CDR3 spans 11 residues. V was shortened by 7 bases and J by 5 bases, with 12 bases between the two germline ends. The CDR3 coding sequence is TGCAGCGCTACAAGGACACACGAGCAGTACTTC. This encodes CSATRTHEQYF.

This clone was counted a few times. This chain joins TRBV7-2 and TRBJ2-1; 9 nucleotides agree with TRBD1. CDR1 is SGHTA, CDR2 FQGNSA, per germline. This CDR3 comprises 15 residues. J lost 3 bases, V lost 1 base, and 1 base had no gene match. This chain's CDR3 is CASSLGGQGYNEQFF. The CDR3 DNA follows: TGTGCCAGCAGCTTAGGGGGACAGGGCTACAATGAGCAGTTCTTC. The entire variable domain, with the rest obtained from reference TRBV7-2 and TRBJ2-1, is as follows: GAGVSQSPSNKVTEKGKDVELRCDPISGHTALYWYRQSLGQGLEFLIYFQGNSAPDKSGLPSDRFSAERTGGSVSTLTIQRTQQEDSAVYLCASSLGGQGYNEQFFGPGTRLTVL.

The chain links TRBV3-1 (or the pseudogene TRBV3-2) to TRBJ2-2; perhaps TRBD1 as D (6 bases). V shed 6 bases and J shed 8 bases, with 19 bases lying between them. The germline gives CDR1 LGHDT, CDR2 YNNKEL (reference sequence). CDR3 size: 15 residues. For the CDR3, the DNA is TGTGCCAGCAGGGCGGGTTCAGGGGCGCCGGGGGAGCTGTTTTTT. This translates into CASRAGSGAPGELFF.

V usage is TRBV6-6 and J usage is TRBJ1-6, with D tentatively TRBD1 (5 bases). The V and J ends lost 5 bases and 3 bases respectively, with 20 bases between them. Germline V gene sequence: CDR1 MNHNY, CDR2 SVGAGI (reference sequence). The CDR3 is 18 residues long. This CDR3 reads CASSRLGEGGVYNSPLHF. CDR3 in DNA: TGTGCCAGCAGTCGCCTGGGGGAGGGAGGGGTCTATAATTCACCCCTCCACTTT.

The chain carries TRBV4-1 and TRBJ2-3, with 9 bases lining up with TRBD2. The CDR3 runs to 17 residues. CDR1 and CDR2 (germline): MGHRA, YSYEKL. With 0 bases clipped from V and 4 bases from J, the junction kept 8 bases outside the gene matches. In DNA, the CDR3 is TGCGCCAGCAGCCAAGATGTAGGAGCGGGGGGCGCAGATACGCAGTATTTT. It is translated as CASSQDVGAGGADTQYF.

The genes are TRBV28 and TRBJ1-5; TRBD1 matches 10 bases. With V trimmed by 6 bases and J by 4 bases, 3 bases remained unmatched. Germline V gene lookup returns CDR1 MDHEN and CDR2 SYDVKM. This CDR3 spans 14 amino acids. In nucleotides, the CDR3 is TGTGCCAGCAGGACAGGGGGCGGAAATCAGCCCCAGCATTTT. It is translated as CASRTGGGNQPQHF.

This clone was recorded once. The chain is built from TRBV3-1 (or the pseudogene TRBV3-2) and TRBJ2-7; 10 bases map to TRBD1. V lost 6 bases and J lost 6; bases outside the gene matches: 8. The CDR3 covers 14 residues. Per the germline V gene, CDR1 is LGHDT and CDR2 is YNNKEL (reference sequence). CDR3 sequence: CASSARDRGSEQYF. CDR3 DNA: TGTGCCAGCAGTGCCCGGGACAGGGGTTCCGAGCAGTACTTC.

The chain carries TRBV10-1 and TRBJ1-5; 10 bases align to TRBD1. The length of the CDR3 is 13 residues. Germline V CDR1 and CDR2: WNHNN, SYGVQD (reference sequence). After removal of 6 bases from V and 7 bases from J, the junction contained 3 bases not matched to a gene. The CDR3 here is CASRGQGTQPQHF. CDR3 nucleotides: TGCGCCAGCAGGGGACAGGGGACCCAGCCCCAGCATTTT.

The chain has TRBV6-4 and TRBJ1-2; weak D call: TRBD1 (5 bases). The CDR3 length is 13 residues. CDR1 MRHNA and CDR2 SNTAGT come from the germline V gene. V was cut by 0 bases and J by 5 bases, with 7 bases left in between. In DNA form, the CDR3 reads TGTGCCAGCAGTGACTCACCAGGGTATGGCTACACCTTC. This encodes CASSDSPGYGYTF.

Here the CDR3 DNA reads TGTGCCAGCAGCTCGCAACTAGCGGGGGGGTCTGAGCAGTTCTTC. It specifies CASSSQLAGGSEQFF. The rearrangement joins TRBV11-2 to TRBJ2-1; 13 bases fit TRBD2. The V segment lost 4 bases and the J segment 9 bases; nucleotides outside the gene matches: 6. Germline V gene sequence: CDR1 SGHAT, CDR2 FQNNGV. The CDR3 contains 15 residues.

V usage is TRBV5-6 and J usage is TRBJ1-5; tentatively, D is TRBD1 (5 bases). Trimming removed 0 bases at V and 7 bases at J, with 14 bases between. Germline V gene lookup returns CDR1 SGHDT and CDR2 YYEEEE. The CDR3 length is 15 residues. CDR3 sequence reads: CASSLEVGRAQPQHF. CDR3 DNA sequence: TGTGCCAGCAGCTTGGAGGTGGGCAGGGCCCAGCCCCAGCATTTT.